These 11 T cell receptor beta chains share one sample of origin, sequenced in a study of T cells in Graves' hyperthyroidism and ophthalmopathy. Amplified TCR beta CDR3 regions derived from RNA transcripts. TCR CDR3 underwent first-round RT-PCR with the HTBI primer set. One entry per CDR3 protein, called by TCRdb with MiXCR from the multiplex PCR reads. Here the sample spans around 690,000 distinct CDR3 sequences, roughly 17% being singletons. Sequencing was done on a sample of blood. The receptors were gathered from a man aged 45-65 years with Graves' hyperthyroidism.

Many counts were recorded for this clonotype. CDR3 sequence (DNA): TGTGCCAGTAGTATGACAGGGGGCCACAATCAGCCCCAGCATTTT. This gives the protein CASSMTGGHNQPQHF. The chain uses TRBV19 and TRBJ1-5; 10 bases match TRBD1. This CDR3 is built from 15 residues. Trimming removed 3 bases from V and 3 bases from J; junction bases left unmatched: 2. Germline V gene lookup returns CDR1 LNHDA and CDR2 SQIVND (reference sequence).

The gene calls are TRBV9 and TRBJ2-1; 8 nucleotides match TRBD2. V lost 4 bases, J lost 4 bases, and 7 bases stayed unmatched. Germline-derived CDR1 and CDR2 are SGDLS and YYNGEE. The CDR3 is made up of 15 amino acids. The chain's CDR3 is CASSRLSGTYNEQFF. The CDR3 DNA follows: TGTGCCAGCAGCAGACTTAGCGGGACATACAATGAGCAGTTCTTC. Based on the CDR3 plus reference TRBV9 and TRBJ2-1, the full variable domain is DSGVTQTPKHLITATGQRVTLRCSPRSGDLSVYWYQQSLDQGLQFLIQYYNGEERAKGNILERFSAQQFPDLHSELNLSSLELGDSALYFCASSRLSGTYNEQFFGPGTRLTVL.

A few counts support this clonotype. The chain's CDR3 is CSVLPEGTYNEQFF. In nucleotides, the CDR3 is TGCAGCGTCTTACCGGAGGGTACGTACAATGAGCAGTTCTTC. This sequence joins TRBV29-1 and TRBJ2-1, with D possibly matching TRBD2 (6 bases). The CDR3 contains 14 residues. V was trimmed by 6 bases and J by 4 bases, leaving 16 bases between them. CDR1 is SQVTM, CDR2 ANQGSEA, per germline.

Many counts were recorded for this clonotype. V gene TRBV12-3 or TRBV12-4 combines with J gene TRBJ1-1, with a possible D match to TRBD1 (6 bases). The CDR3 sequence is 14 residues long. V was pared by 5 bases and J by 1 base, with 11 bases between. As DNA, the CDR3 is TGTGCCAGCAGTGGGGGACACTCGAACACTGAAGCTTTCTTT. Translating it yields CASSGGHSNTEAFF.

This chain connects TRBV10-3 to TRBJ2-7; 8 nucleotides align to TRBD2. With V trimmed by 3 bases and J by 2 bases, 6 bases remained unmatched. Germline CDR1 reads ENHRY; CDR2 reads SYGVKD. This CDR3 has 15 amino acids. This CDR3 reads CAISDFSGKPYEQYF. The CDR3 DNA follows: TGTGCCATCAGTGACTTTAGCGGGAAGCCCTACGAGCAGTACTTC.

The chain has TRBV20-1 and TRBJ2-7; no definite D call. The CDR3 covers 14 residues. The germline gives CDR1 DFQATT, CDR2 SNEGSKA (reference sequence). With 2 bases removed from V and 1 base from J, the gap between germline ends came to 12 bases. CDR3 bases: TGCAGTGCTAGAAAATTTATGGGTTCCTACGAGCAGTACTTC. This translates into CSARKFMGSYEQYF.

This chain uses TRBV7-8 with TRBJ1-2; a possible D gene is TRBD1 (5 bases). V shed 2 bases and J shed 0 bases, with 16 bases lying between them. In germline, CDR1 is SGHVS, CDR2 FQNEAQ. The CDR3 spans 17 residues. The CDR3 nucleotides are TGTGCCAGCAGCTTACTCGACAGATTCAAAGCTAACTATGGCTACACCTTC. This codes for CASSLLDRFKANYGYTF. The full variable domain, its missing parts supplied by reference TRBV7-8 and TRBJ1-2, is GAGVSQSPRYKVAKRGQDVALRCDPISGHVSLFWYQQALGQGPEFLTYFQNEAQLDKSGLPSDRFFAERPEGSVSTLKIQRTQQEDSAVYLCASSLLDRFKANYGYTFGSGTRLTVV.

This clonotype was seen more than once but under ten times. This chain joins TRBV5-1 and TRBJ1-1; TRBD1 is a possible D gene (6 bases). V was clipped by 4 bases and J by 0 bases, with 16 bases between them. The CDR3 runs 16 residues. Germline CDR1 and CDR2: SGHRS and YFSETQ. The CDR3 region is CASSLGQIHMNTEAFF. Written as DNA, the CDR3 is TGCGCCAGCAGCCTAGGACAGATCCACATGAACACTGAAGCTTTCTTT.

This clonotype was observed at least ten times. The junction does not match germline at one end; this may be a read error. This sequence joins TRBV7-8 and TRBJ2-5, with TRBD1 matching 9 bases. CDR3 length equals 16 residues. Germline V gene lookup returns CDR1 SGHVS and CDR2 FQNEAQ. The CDR3 sequence is CASSLAGTGIQETQYF. Here the CDR3 DNA reads TGTGCCAGCAGCCTAGCCGGGACAGGGATTCAAGAGACCCAGTACTTC.

This clonotype has ten or more counts. Here the CDR3 DNA reads TGTGCCAGCAGGGCGGGAGGGCCCTACAATGAGCAGTTCTTC. Translation gives CASRAGGPYNEQFF. The rearrangement uses TRBV12-3 or TRBV12-4 and TRBJ2-1, with TRBD2 matching over 9 bases. The CDR3 is made up of 14 amino acids. Losses at the gene ends were 6 bases for V and 2 bases for J; bases not matched to a gene: 2.

This chain connects TRBV2 to TRBJ2-2; 12 bases line up with TRBD2. V lost 6 bases, J lost 7 bases, and 0 bases stayed unmatched. The CDR3 runs to 13 residues. Germline V gene sequence: CDR1 SNHLY, CDR2 FYNNEI. The CDR3: CASRGLAGGELFF. CDR3 nucleotide sequence: TGTGCCAGCAGGGGACTAGCGGGCGGGGAGCTGTTTTTT.